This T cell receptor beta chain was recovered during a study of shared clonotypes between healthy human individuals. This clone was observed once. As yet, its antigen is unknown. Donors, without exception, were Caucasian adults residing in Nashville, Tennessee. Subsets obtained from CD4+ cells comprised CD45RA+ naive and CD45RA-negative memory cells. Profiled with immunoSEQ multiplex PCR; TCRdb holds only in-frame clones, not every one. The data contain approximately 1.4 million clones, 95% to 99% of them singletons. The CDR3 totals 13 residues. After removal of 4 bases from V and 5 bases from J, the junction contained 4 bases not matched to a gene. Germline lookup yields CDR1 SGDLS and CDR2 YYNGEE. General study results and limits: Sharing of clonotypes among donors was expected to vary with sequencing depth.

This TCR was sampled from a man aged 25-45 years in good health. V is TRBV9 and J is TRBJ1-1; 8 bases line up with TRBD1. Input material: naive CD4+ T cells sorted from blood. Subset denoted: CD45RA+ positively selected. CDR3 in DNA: TGTGCCAGCAGCTCGAACAGGGGGACTGAAGCTTTCTTT. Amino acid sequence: CASSSNRGTEAFF.